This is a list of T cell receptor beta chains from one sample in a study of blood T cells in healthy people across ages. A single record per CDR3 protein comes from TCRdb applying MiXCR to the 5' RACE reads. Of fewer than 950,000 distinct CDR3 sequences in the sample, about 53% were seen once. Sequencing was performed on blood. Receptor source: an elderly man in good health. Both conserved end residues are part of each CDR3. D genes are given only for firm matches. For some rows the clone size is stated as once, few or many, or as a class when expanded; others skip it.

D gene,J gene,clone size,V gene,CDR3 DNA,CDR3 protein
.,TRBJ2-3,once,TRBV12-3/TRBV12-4,TGTGCCAGCAGGACAGGACAGCACAGATACGCGTATTTT,CASRTGQHRYAYF
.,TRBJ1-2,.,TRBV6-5,TGTGCCAGCAGACCCTGGACAGCTAACTATGGCTACACCTTC,CASRPWTANYGYTF
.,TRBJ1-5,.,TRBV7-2,TGTGCCAGCAGCTCCCAGGGATATCGCAATCAGCCCCAGCATTTT,CASSSQGYRNQPQHF
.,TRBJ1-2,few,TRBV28,TGTGCCAGCGCCACCGGGGTTAGTGGCTACACCTTC,CASATGVSGYTF
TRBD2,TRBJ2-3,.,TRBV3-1,TGTGCCAGCAGCCTCGGGACTAGCGGGAAGAGATACGCGTATTTT,CASSLGTSGKRYAYF
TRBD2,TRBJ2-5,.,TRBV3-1,TGTGCCAGCAGCCAGACTAGCTCGCAGTACTTC,CASSQTSSQYF
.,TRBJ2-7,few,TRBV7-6,TGTGCCAGCAGTTTAAGGGACGGAATCTACGAGCAGTACTTC,CASSLRDGIYEQYF
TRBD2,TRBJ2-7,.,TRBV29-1,TGCAGCGTCGCATTAGGGACTAGCGGGTCCTACGAGCAGTACTTC,CSVALGTSGSYEQYF
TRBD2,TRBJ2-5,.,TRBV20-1,TGCAGTGCTAGTGGGCTAGCGGGAGGGACCCAGTACTTC,CSASGLAGGTQYF
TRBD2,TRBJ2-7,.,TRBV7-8,TGTGCCAGCAGCTCCCTTAGCGGGAGGAACTCCTACGAGCAGTACTTC,CASSSLSGRNSYEQYF
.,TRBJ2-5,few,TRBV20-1,TGCAAAGGCGGGGCAGGGGAAGGGATTATTCGGTGGGAGACCCAGTACTTC,CKGGAGEGIIRWETQYF
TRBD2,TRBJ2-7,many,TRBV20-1,TGCAGTGCTAGACTAGCGGGAGGGGGAAGCGAGCAGTACTTC,CSARLAGGGSEQYF
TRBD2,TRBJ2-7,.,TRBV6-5,TGTGCCAGCACTTATAGCGGGACGGGAGTCGAGCAGTACTTC,CASTYSGTGVEQYF
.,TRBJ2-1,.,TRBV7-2,TGTGCCAGCAGCTTAGGCGCGGGAAGATTGGCTGAGCAGTTCTTC,CASSLGAGRLAEQFF
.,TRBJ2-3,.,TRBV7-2,TGTGCCAGCAGCCGGGGGCGCGGGAGACACACAGATACGCAGTATTTT,CASSRGRGRHTDTQYF
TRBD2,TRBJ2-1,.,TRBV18,TGTGCCAGCTCCCCGGGACTAGAATATGAGCAGTTCTTC,CASSPGLEYEQFF
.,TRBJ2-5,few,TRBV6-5,TGTGCCAGCAGTTACTCCCTGGCAGGGTCACAAGAGACCCAGTACTTC,CASSYSLAGSQETQYF
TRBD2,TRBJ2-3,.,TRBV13,TGTGCCAGCAGCCCTCCAACTAGCGGGAGGGATGAAGATACGCAGTATTTT,CASSPPTSGRDEDTQYF
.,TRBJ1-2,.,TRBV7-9,TGTGCCAGCAGCTCCCAAGGGGGAAGTGCCAAGATCTATGGCTACACCTTC,CASSSQGGSAKIYGYTF
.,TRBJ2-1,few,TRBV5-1,TGCGCCAGCAGCCCCCTGGTAAGGAGCTCCTACAATGAGCAGTTCTTC,CASSPLVRSSYNEQFF